A selection of T cell receptor beta chains follows, all from one sample in a study of shared clonotypes between healthy human individuals. Sequencing used immunoSEQ multiplex PCR; TCRdb keeps in-frame clones, though not all of them. The data show 2 million to 2.5 million clones, more than 85% seen once. Input material: naive CD4+ T cells from PBMCs. The receptors come from a man in his late teens or twenties in good health. Some clones in this sample may be carry-over from other donors' samples. Each CDR3 is given without its conserved first and last residue. D genes are given only for firm matches.

TRBD1	TRBJ2-7	TRBV7-2	ASSFRQGAYEQY
.	TRBJ2-5	TRBV15	ATSRELSETQY
.	TRBJ2-1	TRBV7-9	ASSPRRGSYNEQF
.	TRBJ2-2	TRBV2	ASSRGTLRGSGELF
TRBD1	TRBJ2-5	TRBV30	ACRRTGGFQETQY
.	TRBJ2-7	TRBV9	ASSVSLGAPEGQY
.	TRBJ2-1	TRBV28	ATAGAGYNEQF
.	TRBJ2-2	TRBV27	ASMREVGGSTGELF
.	TRBJ1-5	TRBV6-5	ASSSTTPGGNQPQH
.	TRBJ2-7	TRBV11-2	ASSLAAGNYEQY
.	TRBJ2-7	TRBV28	ASRFQGSYEQY
.	TRBJ2-5	TRBV27	ASSKLVSRGETQY
.	TRBJ2-7	TRBV5-1	ASSLGSGGSSYEQY
.	TRBJ1-4	TRBV27	ASSLSRQGYEKLF
.	TRBJ2-1	TRBV28	ASSLPTGNEQF
.	TRBJ1-3	TRBV19	ASRTAGGDTIY
TRBD2	.	TRBV30	AWTRPGGTYEQY
.	TRBJ2-3	TRBV6-1	ASKSSATTDTQY
TRBD2	TRBJ2-7	TRBV6-1	ASRGAGVYEQY
.	TRBJ1-1	TRBV28	ASSPRGRGNTEAF
.	TRBJ1-2	TRBV19	ASATSGLANYGYT
TRBD2	TRBJ2-3	TRBV4-3	ASSQLLSGRGGDTQY
.	TRBJ2-2	TRBV6-4	ASSDWYPNTGELF
TRBD1	TRBJ2-5	TRBV5-6	ASSPMLTGGETQY
.	TRBJ1-5	TRBV28	ASRGTDRGPQH
.	TRBJ2-7	TRBV28	ASSRYEQY
TRBD2	TRBJ2-5	TRBV19	ASSTGLAGVFTEETQY
.	TRBJ1-3	TRBV4-3	ASSQAQFPYSGNTIY
.	TRBJ2-7	TRBV28	ASSLSGRPYEQY
.	TRBJ1-5	TRBV19	ASTVDRTYSNQPQH
.	TRBJ2-7	TRBV29-1	SVETGYEQY
TRBD2	TRBJ2-7	TRBV19	ASSAGTSEYDEQY
.	TRBJ2-2	TRBV9	ASSVAVNTGELF
TRBD1	TRBJ1-2	TRBV4-1	ASRKAGQGEGFGYT
TRBD1	TRBJ1-1	TRBV27	ASSLSPRGQLKTEAF
TRBD1	TRBJ2-7	TRBV14	ASGTGFEQY
.	TRBJ1-5	TRBV9	AQTGVSTAQPQH
.	TRBJ2-4	TRBV4-3	ASSQAPLSRSGNIQY
TRBD1	TRBJ1-5	TRBV2	ASRIGTVSNQPQH
.	TRBJ1-5	TRBV28	ASSAGIGNQPQH
.	TRBJ2-1	TRBV5-4	ASSDGPMENNEQF
.	TRBJ1-5	TRBV2	ASSDRGYGNQPQH
.	TRBJ2-1	TRBV9	ASSAALGSYNEQF
.	TRBJ2-7	TRBV5-1	ASSLGTRDEQY
.	TRBJ1-2	TRBV19	ASSIAQLNYGYT
TRBD2	TRBJ2-3	TRBV10-3	AISGTSGDTQY
TRBD1	TRBJ1-2	TRBV29-1	SVEDRGRVGYT
.	TRBJ2-3	TRBV6-6	ASVSHTDTQY
.	TRBJ1-1	TRBV5-1	ASSREGVEAF
TRBD1	TRBJ2-5	TRBV5-6	ASSPDRGETQY
TRBD1	TRBJ1-3	TRBV5-4	ASSLSQGRGLDTIY